This T cell receptor (beta chain) was recovered during a study of cytomegalovirus exposure and HLA in healthy donors. The PCR had 60 Vbeta and 13 Jbeta primers. The assay was immunoSEQ multiplex PCR, and TCRdb's table has in-frame clones only and misses some. The table has around 120,000 clones, roughly a tenth seen once. The study's findings and limits: In vitro checks showed that a few CMV-associated chains really do target CMV antigens. Based on reports, TCR beta sequences accurately predicted HLA-A and HLA-B alleles for most subjects. Later analysis demonstrated an association between a missense DCLRE1C variant and TCR beta V- and J-gene trimming.

Points on this clone: Antigen unknown.

The sequence was obtained from a man aged 25-40 years in good health and CMV-seronegative. The sequenced material came from PBMCs.

DNA of the CDR3: TGTGCCAGTAGTCAAGACAGGGGCGATGAGCAGTTCTTC. This sequence encodes CASSQDRGDEQFF. This rearrangement joins TRBV19 to TRBJ2-1; 8 bases align to TRBD1. Germline V gene lookup returns CDR1 LNHDA and CDR2 SQIVND (reference sequence). The CDR3 loop spans 13 amino acids. J lost 8 bases, V lost 5 bases, and 5 bases had no gene match.